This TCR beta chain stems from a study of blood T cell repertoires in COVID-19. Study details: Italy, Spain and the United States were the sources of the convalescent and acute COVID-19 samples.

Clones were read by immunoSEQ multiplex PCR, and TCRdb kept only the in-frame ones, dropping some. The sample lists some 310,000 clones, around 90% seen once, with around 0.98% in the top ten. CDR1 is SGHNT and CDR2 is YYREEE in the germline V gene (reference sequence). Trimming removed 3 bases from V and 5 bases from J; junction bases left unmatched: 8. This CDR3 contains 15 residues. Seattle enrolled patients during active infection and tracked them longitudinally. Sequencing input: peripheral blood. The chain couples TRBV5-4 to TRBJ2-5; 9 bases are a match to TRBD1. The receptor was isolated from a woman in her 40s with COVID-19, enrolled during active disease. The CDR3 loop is CASSSGDRAGETQYF. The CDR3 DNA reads TGTGCCAGCAGCTCTGGGGACAGGGCGGGTGAGACCCAGTACTTC. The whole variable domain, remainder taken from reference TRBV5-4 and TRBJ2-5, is ETGVTQSPTHLIKTRGQQVTLRCSSQSGHNTVSWYQQALGQGPQFIFQYYREEENGRGNFPPRFSGLQFPNYSSELNVNALELDDSALYLCASSSGDRAGETQYFGPGTRLLVL.